A selection of T cell receptor beta chains follows, all from one sample in a study of OX40 agonist ivuxolimab in advanced cancers. Produced via immunoSEQ multiplex PCR; TCRdb's table is partial and in-frame only. The sample shows about 86,000 clones, roughly nine tenths of them seen only once. This specimen was CD4+ or CD8+ T cells sorted from blood, taken in a trial of the OX40 agonist ivuxolimab. These receptors were taken from an adult with an advanced solid tumor such as melanoma, head and neck, liver or kidney cancer. Each CDR3 is given with its conserved first and last residue. The D gene is left open where the match is weak. Clone size appears in some rows only: once, few, many, or a class for an expanded clone.

V	size	D	J	CDR3	DNA
TRBV5-6	-	-	TRBJ2-7	CASSSLVAYEQYF	TGTGCCAGCAGCTCACTGGTGGCCTACGAGCAGTACTTC
TRBV6-5	-	-	TRBJ1-3	CASSLLSGSRNTIYF	TGTGCCAGCAGTCTCCTATCTGGGAGCAGAAACACCATATATTTT
TRBV11-3	-	TRBD2	TRBJ2-1	CASSFVLADNEQFF	TGTGCCAGCAGCTTTGTACTAGCGGATAATGAGCAGTTCTTC
TRBV11-2	-	-	TRBJ2-7	CASSLDSSVSYEQYF	TGTGCCAGCAGCTTAGATTCTAGCGTCAGCTACGAGCAGTACTTC
TRBV7-3	-	-	TRBJ2-1	CASSLRLNNEQFF	TGTGCCAGCAGCTTGAGGTTAAACAATGAGCAGTTCTTC
TRBV10-2	-	-	TRBJ1-1	CASSTGLRVAEAFF	TGCGCCAGCAGTACGGGACTCAGGGTGGCTGAAGCTTTCTTT
TRBV7-9	-	-	TRBJ1-2	CASSLELGRGYTF	TGTGCCAGCAGCTTAGAGCTGGGGAGGGGCTACACCTTC
TRBV27	-	-	TRBJ2-1	CASSFRNNEQFF	TGTGCCAGCAGTTTCCGGAACAATGAGCAGTTCTTC
TRBV7-2	-	-	TRBJ1-1	CATRTGLNTEAFF	TGTGCCACCAGGACCGGGCTGAACACTGAAGCTTTCTTT
TRBV7-6	-	-	TRBJ2-2	CASSLYRGQDLGELFF	TGTGCCAGCAGCTTGTACAGAGGGCAAGACCTCGGGGAGCTGTTTTTT
TRBV19	-	TRBD2	TRBJ2-1	CASSTLTLAGGTNEQFF	TGTGCCAGTAGTACCTTAACACTAGCGGGAGGCACTAATGAGCAGTTCTTC
TRBV6-4	large	-	TRBJ2-2	CASVKKDCEELFF	TGTGCCAGCGTTAAGAAGGACTGTGAGGAGCTGTTTTTT
TRBV5-4	-	TRBD2	TRBJ2-1	CASSFRLAADEQFF	TGTGCCAGCAGCTTTCGTCTAGCGGCTGATGAGCAGTTCTTC
TRBV7-8	-	TRBD2	TRBJ2-3	CASSPETSGRADTQYF	TGTGCCAGCAGCCCCGAGACTAGCGGGAGGGCAGATACGCAGTATTTT
TRBV7-8	-	TRBD2	TRBJ2-1	CASSPDSGIVDEQFF	TGTGCCAGCAGCCCGGATAGCGGGATAGTCGATGAGCAGTTCTTC
TRBV4-2	once	TRBD1	TRBJ2-7	CASSQDKGTGTYEQYF	TGTGCCAGCAGCCAAGATAAAGGGACAGGGACCTACGAGCAGTACTTC
TRBV10-3	once	-	TRBJ2-1	CAISESLSATYNEQFF	TGTGCCATCAGTGAGTCGTTGAGCGCCACCTACAATGAGCAGTTCTTC
TRBV4-1	-	TRBD1	TRBJ2-5	CASSQQGAWETQYF	TGCGCCAGCAGCCAACAGGGGGCTTGGGAGACCCAGTACTTC
TRBV4-2	-	-	TRBJ2-5	CASSPGEQETQYF	TGTGCCAGCAGCCCGGGGGAACAAGAGACCCAGTACTTC
TRBV27	-	-	TRBJ2-5	CASRQGGETQYF	TGTGCCAGCAGACAGGGAGGAGAGACCCAGTACTTC
TRBV7-9	-	-	TRBJ1-4	CASSFYSNEKLFF	TGTGCCAGCAGCTTTTATTCTAATGAAAAACTGTTTTTT
TRBV11-2	once	-	TRBJ1-2	CASSSNLAGKYGYGYTF	TGTGCCAGCAGCTCAAACCTCGCCGGGAAGTATGGCTATGGCTACACCTTC
TRBV2	-	-	TRBJ2-2	CASNTPDRQNTGELFF	TGTGCCAGCAACACACCCGACAGGCAGAACACCGGGGAGCTGTTTTTT
TRBV30	-	-	TRBJ2-5	CAWSVTREQYF	TGTGCCTGGAGTGTAACGAGGGAGCAGTACTTC
TRBV18	-	-	TRBJ1-1	CASSPQGRDTEAFF	TGTGCCAGCTCACCACAGGGGAGGGACACTGAAGCTTTCTTT
TRBV11-2	-	-	TRBJ2-2	CASSFFNTGELFF	TGTGCCAGCAGCTTTTTCAACACCGGGGAGCTGTTTTTT
TRBV7-9	-	-	TRBJ2-7	CASSLEKQGLYEQYF	TGTGCCAGCAGCCTTGAGAAACAGGGTCTCTACGAGCAGTACTTC
TRBV11-3	-	-	TRBJ2-2	CASSPVRNTGELFF	TGTGCCAGCAGCCCCGTCAGGAACACCGGGGAGCTGTTTTTT
TRBV6-5	-	-	TRBJ2-5	CASSLAGKAQETQYF	TGTGCCAGCAGTTTGGCGGGGAAGGCACAAGAGACCCAGTACTTC
TRBV19	once	TRBD1	TRBJ1-2	CASRQGPYGYTF	TGTGCCAGCCGACAGGGCCCCTATGGCTACACCTTC
TRBV10-1	-	-	TRBJ2-5	CASSASSQETQYF	TGCGCCAGCAGTGCATCTAGTCAAGAGACCCAGTACTTC
TRBV6-1	-	-	TRBJ2-7	CASGGNSYEQYF	TGTGCCAGCGGGGGGAACTCCTACGAGCAGTACTTC
TRBV5-1	-	TRBD2	TRBJ2-7	CASSFGLAAYEQYF	TGCGCCAGCAGCTTCGGACTAGCGGCCTACGAGCAGTACTTC
TRBV14	-	TRBD1	TRBJ2-7	CASNDRTGPSYEQYF	TGTGCCAGCAACGATCGGACAGGGCCTTCCTACGAGCAGTACTTC
TRBV30	-	-	TRBJ2-2	CAWSVQIPGELFF	TGTGCCTGGAGTGTACAGATTCCCGGGGAGCTGTTTTTT
TRBV28	-	TRBD1	TRBJ1-2	CASGKTGWTDGYTF	TGTGCCAGCGGAAAGACAGGGTGGACCGACGGCTACACCTTC
TRBV5-1	once	-	TRBJ2-5	CASSSERTQETQYF	TGCGCCAGCAGCTCCGAACGTACACAAGAGACCCAGTACTTC
TRBV30	-	-	TRBJ2-1	CAWSLSPGEQFF	TGTGCCTGGAGTTTAAGTCCGGGCGAGCAGTTCTTC
TRBV29-1	-	TRBD1	TRBJ2-5	CSVELRDRGPETQYF	TGCAGCGTTGAACTCCGGGACAGGGGGCCTGAGACCCAGTACTTC
TRBV28	-	-	TRBJ2-1	CASSLTGNPSYNEQFF	TGTGCCAGCAGTTTGACCGGGAACCCCTCCTACAATGAGCAGTTCTTC
TRBV19	once	-	TRBJ2-1	CASSVAREPTNEQFF	TGTGCCAGTAGTGTGGCCCGAGAGCCTACCAATGAGCAGTTCTTC
TRBV5-5	-	-	TRBJ2-1	CASSYQPFGLNEQFF	TGTGCCAGCAGTTATCAACCCTTTGGGCTCAATGAGCAGTTCTTC
TRBV9	-	TRBD2	TRBJ2-2	CASSGKGLSNTGELFF	TGTGCCAGCAGCGGAAAGGGACTATCGAACACCGGGGAGCTGTTTTTT
TRBV28	-	-	TRBJ1-5	CASSSRTGPQPQHF	TGTGCCAGCAGTTCCCGGACGGGACCTCAGCCCCAGCATTTT
TRBV5-1	-	-	TRBJ2-7	CASSLELAYEQYF	TGCGCCAGCAGCTTGGAACTAGCCTACGAGCAGTACTTC
TRBV7-9	-	-	TRBJ2-7	CASSLGGGQYEQYF	TGTGCCAGCAGCTTAGGGGGGGGACAGTACGAGCAGTACTTC